What follows is one T cell receptor beta chain and its context. The source of the sample is a study of blood T cell repertoires in COVID-19. This table comes from immunoSEQ multiplex PCR, and its TCRdb copy is limited to in-frame clones, with some not included. Here the sample spans around 130,000 clones, 84% being singletons. The CDR3 is 16 residues long. The germline V gene has CDR1 LGHNA and CDR2 YNFKEQ. Germline trimming cut 0 bases from V and 11 bases from J; bases unmatched to any gene: 9. Sequenced: peripheral blood. This TCR was recovered from a man in his fifties or sixties with acute or convalescent COVID-19. The chain is built from TRBV4-2 and TRBJ2-1; 11 nucleotides match TRBD1. CDR3 coding DNA: TGTGCCAGCAGCCAAGATCCGGGACAGGGGGACATAAAGCAGTTCTTC. Translating gives CASSQDPGQGDIKQFF.